Sequencing of this T cell receptor (beta chain) was carried out in a study of identical twins. Study observations and caveats: Diverse VJ usage suggested most zero-insertion clonotypes were not invariant T cells.

CDR3 size: 17 residues. V lost 3 bases, J lost 0 bases, and 16 bases lay in between. Germline V gene sequence: CDR1 MNHNS, CDR2 SASEGT. In the case of this clonotype: Its target is unknown.

TCRdb re-called the 5' RACE reads with MiXCR, one entry per CDR3 protein. The table has some 500,000 distinct CDR3 sequences, 13% to 15% seen once; the top ten hold more than 0.8%. This same sample was also taken into another study, of yellow fever vaccine responses in identical twins.

This rearrangement joins TRBV6-1 to TRBJ2-3, with D uncertain. The sample was CD4+ T cells sorted from blood. The sequence was collected from a woman under 30 in good health. The CDR3 is CASSEKLIVSSTDTQYF. DNA for the CDR3: TGTGCCAGCAGTGAGAAGCTTATCGTCTCTAGCACAGATACGCAGTATTTT.